This is a list of T cell receptor beta chains from one sample in a study of T cell repertoires in ileal Crohn's disease. Clones were read by immunoSEQ multiplex PCR, and TCRdb kept only the in-frame ones, dropping some. The sample holds 7,000 or so clones; roughly 74% are singletons and the top ten take roughly 7.3%. What was sequenced was ileal tissue. These receptors originate from an adult with Crohn's disease. The CDR3 runs from the conserved cysteine through the conserved F or W. The order of the fields is V gene, D gene, clone size, J gene, CDR3 DNA, CDR3 protein. A D gene is named only where the DNA matches it firmly. Size is stated for part of the rows, as once, few or many counts, or as a class when the clone is expanded.

TRBV5-1	TRBD1	-	TRBJ2-7	TGCGCCAGCAGCTACCTTTGGACAGGGAATTACGAGCAGTACTTC	CASSYLWTGNYEQYF
TRBV18	-	-	TRBJ2-7	TGTGCCAGCTCACCCTTAACAAGCTCCTACGAGCAGTACTTC	CASSPLTSSYEQYF
TRBV9	TRBD1	-	TRBJ2-5	TGTGCCAGCAGCGTAGATGGGGGACAGGGTCGTGAGCAGTACTTC	CASSVDGGQGREQYF
TRBV19	TRBD1	-	TRBJ1-6	TGTGCCAGTAGTGGTAGGACAGGGGGATTGAGAAATAATTCACCCCTCCACTTT	CASSGRTGGLRNNSPLHF
TRBV5-5	TRBD1	-	TRBJ2-5	TGTGCCAGCAGCTTCTCAGGGGGAGAAGAGACCCAGTACTTC	CASSFSGGEETQYF
TRBV6-4	TRBD1	-	TRBJ2-2	TGTGCCAGCAGTGAGGAGACAGGGGCATCCGGGGAGCTGTTTTTT	CASSEETGASGELFF
TRBV10-1	TRBD1	-	TRBJ2-7	TGCGCCAGCAGATCGGACAGGGACGGTAACGAGCAGTACTTC	CASRSDRDGNEQYF
TRBV25-1	TRBD2	-	TRBJ2-3	TGTGCCAGCTCTAGCGGGGGGGGGCAAAATACGCAGTATTTT	CASSSGGGQNTQYF
TRBV5-1	-	-	TRBJ2-2	TGCGCCAGCAGCTACAGCGGTGCGAACACCGGGGAGCTGTTTTTT	CASSYSGANTGELFF
TRBV2	-	-	TRBJ2-5	TGTGCCAGCAGCCAGGGTCGAGAGACCCAGTACTTC	CASSQGRETQYF
TRBV5-4	TRBD2	once	TRBJ2-5	TGTGCCAGCAGCTTGACGGGGGGGCTAGGAGAGACCCAGTACTTC	CASSLTGGLGETQYF
TRBV9	-	-	TRBJ2-2	TGTGCCAGCAGCTCCTCATGGGGGGTGGGGTCCAACACCGGGGAGCTGTTTTTT	CASSSSWGVGSNTGELFF
TRBV18	-	large	TRBJ1-4	TGTGCCAGCTCACGGCAGGGGTCTGATGAAAAACTGTTTTTT	CASSRQGSDEKLFF
TRBV27	-	-	TRBJ2-1	TGTGCCAGCAGACCCCCCCTAGCAGCCTACAATGAGCAGTTCTTC	CASRPPLAAYNEQFF
TRBV6-5	TRBD1	-	TRBJ2-7	TGTGCCAGCAGTTACAACAGGGGTTACGAGCAGTACTTC	CASSYNRGYEQYF
TRBV5-1	-	-	TRBJ1-2	TGCGCCAGCAGCTTGGGGCAGTCCTATGGCTACACCTTC	CASSLGQSYGYTF
TRBV7-9	-	-	TRBJ1-4	TGTGCCAGCAGCTTAAAGGGGGTTGGGGAAAAACTGTTTTTT	CASSLKGVGEKLFF
TRBV15	TRBD2	few	TRBJ2-3	TGTGCCACCAGCAGAGGCCGTGGGCGGGGGAGCACAGATACGCAGTATTTT	CATSRGRGRGSTDTQYF
TRBV7-6	-	-	TRBJ1-3	TGTGCCAGCAGCTCGGAGGCTACTCAGAGCTCTGGAAACACCATATATTTT	CASSSEATQSSGNTIYF
TRBV21-1	-	few	TRBJ2-5	TGTGCCAGCAGCATCACCGGGGAGCGGCCCAGATTAAAAGAGACCCAGTACTTC	CASSITGERPRLKETQYF